The entry that follows covers one T cell receptor (beta chain) sequence. No antigen is known for it. Other DNA sequences in the sample encode the same CDR3. This entry comes from a study of CD4+ T cells in melanoma. Only in-frame clones appear in the TCRdb table, and some are missing; sequencing was by immunoSEQ multiplex PCR. The sample includes 9,500 to 13,000 clones, 78% of them seen just once. This CDR3 contains 14 residues. Looked up from germline, CDR1 is KGHDR and CDR2 is SFDVKD. The V and J ends lost 7 bases and 4 bases, in that order; junction bases with no gene match: 3. Study conclusions and caveats: Neoantigen-specific CD4+ T cells in melanoma reportedly had diverse differentiation states.

The chain recombines TRBV24-1 with TRBJ2-2, with 9 bases fitting TRBD1. This receptor was taken from a human donor with melanoma. The specimen sequenced was cells from a culture (not recorded whether cultured in vitro). The CDR3 loop is CATRGQGATGELFF. CDR3 coding DNA: TGTGCCACCAGGGGACAGGGCGCCACCGGGGAGCTGTTTTTT.